This TCR beta chain was sequenced during a study of T cells in tuberculosis. On the study more broadly: A South African cohort included IGRA-negative adolescents, latently infected IGRA-positive adolescents and adults with active tuberculosis.

Tuberculin skin test and IGRA determined adolescents' latent tuberculosis status at entry. Assay: immunoSEQ multiplex PCR; the TCRdb copy retains only in-frame clones and omits some. The sample includes about 30,000 clones, less than 97% of them seen just once. Study-wide results and caveats: Using the GMM-specific repertoire gave around 88% accuracy versus roughly 68% with motifs. Active tuberculosis alpha repertoires lay closer to GMM-specific TCRs than controls'.

There are 11 residues in the CDR3. Germline lookup yields CDR1 MNHNS and CDR2 SASEGT. V was trimmed by 6 bases and J by 9 bases, leaving 9 bases between them. Concerning this clone: Antigen specificity is unknown.

The source of this sequence is a donor aged 10 to 29 with latent tuberculosis or without tuberculosis infection. The rearrangement uses TRBV6-1 and TRBJ2-1; unclear D gene. The specimen was PBMCs. The CDR3, as DNA: TGTGCCAGCAGCGACTTGGGTGAGCAGTTCTTC. The encoded protein is CASSDLGEQFF.